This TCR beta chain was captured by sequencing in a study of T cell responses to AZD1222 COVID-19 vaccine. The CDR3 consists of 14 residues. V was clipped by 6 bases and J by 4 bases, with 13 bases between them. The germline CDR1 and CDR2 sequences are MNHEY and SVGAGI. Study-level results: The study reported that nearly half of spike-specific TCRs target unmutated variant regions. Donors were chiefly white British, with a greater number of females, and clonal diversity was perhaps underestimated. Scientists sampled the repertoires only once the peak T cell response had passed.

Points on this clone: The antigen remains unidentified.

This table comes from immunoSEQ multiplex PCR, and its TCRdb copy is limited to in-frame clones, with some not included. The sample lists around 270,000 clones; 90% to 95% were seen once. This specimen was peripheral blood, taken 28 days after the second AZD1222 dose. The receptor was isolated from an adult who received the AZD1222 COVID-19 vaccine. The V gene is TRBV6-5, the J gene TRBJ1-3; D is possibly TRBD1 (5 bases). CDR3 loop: CASSPGGSGNTIYF. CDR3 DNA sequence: TGTGCCAGCAGCCCCGGGGGTTCGGGAAACACCATATATTTT.